This T cell receptor beta chain was recorded in a study of OX40 agonist ivuxolimab in advanced cancers. Profiled with immunoSEQ multiplex PCR; TCRdb holds only in-frame clones, not every one. The sample carries 73,000 or so clones, 86% recorded once. With V trimmed by 5 bases and J by 4 bases, 10 bases remained unmatched. The V gene's germline CDR1 is GTSNPN and CDR2 SVGIG (reference sequence). The CDR3 runs 15 residues. V and J are TRBV30 and TRBJ2-5; the match to TRBD2 covers 10 bases. Sequenced here: CD4+ or CD8+ T cells sorted from blood, sampled in a trial of the OX40 agonist ivuxolimab. The source of this sequence is an adult with an advanced solid tumor such as melanoma, head and neck, liver or kidney cancer. CDR3 in amino acids: CAWAELAGRGETQYF. In DNA form, the CDR3 reads TGTGCCTGGGCGGAACTAGCGGGGAGAGGAGAGACCCAGTACTTC.